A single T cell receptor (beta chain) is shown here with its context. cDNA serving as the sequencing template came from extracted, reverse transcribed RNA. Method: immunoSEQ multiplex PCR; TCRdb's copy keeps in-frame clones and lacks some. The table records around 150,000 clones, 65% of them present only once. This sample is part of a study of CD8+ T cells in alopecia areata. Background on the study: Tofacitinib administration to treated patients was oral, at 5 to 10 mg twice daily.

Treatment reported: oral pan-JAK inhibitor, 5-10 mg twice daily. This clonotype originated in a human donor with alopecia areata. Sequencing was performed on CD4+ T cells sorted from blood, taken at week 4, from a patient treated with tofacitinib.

The CDR3 here is CASSSYWEVTFSGANVLTF. The CDR3 DNA reads TGTGCCAGCAGTTCCTATTGGGAGGTTACCTTCTCTGGGGCCAACGTCCTGACTTTC. The chain combines TRBV9 with TRBJ2-6; perhaps TRBD2 as D (6 bases). Germline V gene lookup returns CDR1 SGDLS and CDR2 YYNGEE. The CDR3 extends over 19 amino acids. V gave up 5 bases and J gave up 0 bases, with 21 bases separating them.